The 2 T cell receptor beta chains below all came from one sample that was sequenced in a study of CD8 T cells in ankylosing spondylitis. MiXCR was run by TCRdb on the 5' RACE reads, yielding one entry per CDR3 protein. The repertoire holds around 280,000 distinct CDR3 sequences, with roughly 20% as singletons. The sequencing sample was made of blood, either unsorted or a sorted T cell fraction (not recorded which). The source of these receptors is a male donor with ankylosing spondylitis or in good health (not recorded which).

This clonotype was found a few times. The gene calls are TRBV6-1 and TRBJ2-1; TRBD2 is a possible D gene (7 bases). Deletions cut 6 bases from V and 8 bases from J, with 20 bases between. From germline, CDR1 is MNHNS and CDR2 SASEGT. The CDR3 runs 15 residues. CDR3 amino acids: CASREGGGPYHEQFF. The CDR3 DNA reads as TGTGCCAGCAGAGAGGGGGGAGGGCCGTACCATGAGCAGTTCTTC.

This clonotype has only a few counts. CDR3 coding DNA: TGTGCCAGCAGTCAGAGTGGGTCCCGGGCCAACGTCCTGACTTTC. Residues: CASSQSGSRANVLTF. This chain links TRBV28 with TRBJ2-6; no definite D call. The CDR3 sequence is 15 residues long. CDR1 is MDHEN and CDR2 is SYDVKM in the germline V gene. V lost 5 bases, J lost 5 bases, and 13 bases lay in between. Full variable domain (rest looked up from reference TRBV28 and TRBJ2-6): DVKVTQSSRYLVKRTGEKVFLECVQDMDHENMFWYRQDPGLGLRLIYFSYDVKMKEKGDIPEGYSVSREKKERFSLILESASTNQTSMYLCASSQSGSRANVLTFGAGSRLTVL.